The sequence of this T cell receptor (beta chain) was determined in a study of Ad26.COV2.S vaccination and SARS-CoV-2 variants. Whole-study context: Once, or twice with 56 days between doses, Ad26.COV2.S was given intramuscularly.

Clones were sequenced by immunoSEQ multiplex PCR, and TCRdb holds only the in-frame ones, with some missing. The table has 400,000 or so clones, approximately 90% seen once. CDR3 length: 15 amino acids. Trimming took 3 bases from V and 1 from J, leaving 10 bases between them. Germline-derived CDR1 and CDR2 are MGHRA and YSYEKL. Treatment noted: some 19 received Ad26.COV2.S at low or high dose, single or two shots; several received placebo; per-sample allocation not given. Samples analyzed were those drawn on day 63 after the first vaccine or placebo injection. Within Boston, the person who donated was an adult of 18-55 years. Study-wide results and limits: Vaccine recipients showed a spike-specific TCR breadth that was higher than in placebo recipients. With respect to non-spike TCR breadth, vaccine and placebo recipients were similar.

As to this clone: Its antigen remains unidentified.

This clonotype was sampled from a person between 18 and 65 years old who received the Ad26.COV2.S COVID-19 vaccine or a placebo. The chain links TRBV4-1 to TRBJ1-5; the D is unclear. The material sequenced was peripheral blood, taken in a trial of Ad26.COV2.S vaccine versus placebo. CDR3 DNA: TGCGCCAGCAGCCAGCGGATTCTCAGCAATCAGCCCCAGCATTTT. Translating gives CASSQRILSNQPQHF.